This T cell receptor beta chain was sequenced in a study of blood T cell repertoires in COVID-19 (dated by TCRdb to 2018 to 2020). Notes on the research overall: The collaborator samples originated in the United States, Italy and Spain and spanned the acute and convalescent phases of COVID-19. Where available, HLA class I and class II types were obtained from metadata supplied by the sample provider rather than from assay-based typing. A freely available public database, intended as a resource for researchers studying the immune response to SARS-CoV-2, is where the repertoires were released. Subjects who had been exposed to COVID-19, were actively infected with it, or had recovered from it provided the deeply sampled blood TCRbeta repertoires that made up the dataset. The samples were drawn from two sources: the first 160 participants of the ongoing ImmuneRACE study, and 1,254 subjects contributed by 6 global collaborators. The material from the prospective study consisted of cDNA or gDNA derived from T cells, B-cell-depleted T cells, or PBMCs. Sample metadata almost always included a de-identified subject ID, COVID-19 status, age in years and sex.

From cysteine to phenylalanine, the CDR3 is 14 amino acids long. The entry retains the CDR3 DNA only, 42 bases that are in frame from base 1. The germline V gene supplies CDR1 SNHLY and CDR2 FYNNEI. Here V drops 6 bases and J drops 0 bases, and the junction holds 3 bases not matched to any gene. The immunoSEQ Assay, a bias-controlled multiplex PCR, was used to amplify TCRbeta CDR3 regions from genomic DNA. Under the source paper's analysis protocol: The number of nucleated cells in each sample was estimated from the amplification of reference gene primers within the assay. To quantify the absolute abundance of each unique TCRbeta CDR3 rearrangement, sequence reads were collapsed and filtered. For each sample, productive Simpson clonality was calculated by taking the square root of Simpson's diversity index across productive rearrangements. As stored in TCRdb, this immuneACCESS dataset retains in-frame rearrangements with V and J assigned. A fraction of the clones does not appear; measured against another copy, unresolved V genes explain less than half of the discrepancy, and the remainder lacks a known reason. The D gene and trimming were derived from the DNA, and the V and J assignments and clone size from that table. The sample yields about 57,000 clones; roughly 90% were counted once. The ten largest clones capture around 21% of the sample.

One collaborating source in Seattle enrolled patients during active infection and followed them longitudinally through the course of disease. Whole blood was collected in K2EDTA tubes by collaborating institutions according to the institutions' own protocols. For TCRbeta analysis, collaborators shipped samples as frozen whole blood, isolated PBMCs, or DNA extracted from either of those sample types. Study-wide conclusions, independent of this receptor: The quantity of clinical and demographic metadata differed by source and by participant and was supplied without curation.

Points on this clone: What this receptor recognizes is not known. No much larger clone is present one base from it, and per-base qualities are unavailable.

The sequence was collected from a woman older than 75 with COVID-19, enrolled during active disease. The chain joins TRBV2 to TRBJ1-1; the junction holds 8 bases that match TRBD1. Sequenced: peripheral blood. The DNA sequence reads TGTGCCAGCAGATTGGGACAGGTGAACACTGAAGCTTTCTTT. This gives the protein CASRLGQVNTEAFF.